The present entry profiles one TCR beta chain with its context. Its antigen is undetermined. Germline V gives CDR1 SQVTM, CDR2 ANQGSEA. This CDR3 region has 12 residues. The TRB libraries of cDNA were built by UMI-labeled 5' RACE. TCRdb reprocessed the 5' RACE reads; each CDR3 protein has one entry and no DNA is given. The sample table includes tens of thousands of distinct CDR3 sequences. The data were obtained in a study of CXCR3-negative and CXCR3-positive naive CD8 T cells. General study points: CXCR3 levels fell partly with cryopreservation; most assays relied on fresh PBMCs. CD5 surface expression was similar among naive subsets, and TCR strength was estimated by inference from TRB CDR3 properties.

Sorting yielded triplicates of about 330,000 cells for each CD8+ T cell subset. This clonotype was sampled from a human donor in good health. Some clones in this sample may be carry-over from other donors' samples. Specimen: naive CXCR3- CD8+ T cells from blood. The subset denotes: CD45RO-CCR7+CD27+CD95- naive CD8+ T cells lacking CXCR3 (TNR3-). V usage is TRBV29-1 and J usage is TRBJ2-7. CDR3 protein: CSVGGSSYEQYF.